A selection of T cell receptor beta chains follows, all from one sample in a study of cytomegalovirus exposure and HLA in healthy donors. TCRdb keeps only in-frame clones here, not all; method: immunoSEQ multiplex PCR. The profile shows about 57,000 clones, less than 85% of them singletons. Sequenced material: PBMCs. The receptors here all came from a man younger than 45 in good health and CMV-seropositive. Each CDR3 is given with its conserved first and last residue. D genes are given only for firm matches. Rows may omit the clone size; those that give it use once, few, many or a size class.

v_call	d_call	clone_size	j_call	cdr3_aa	cdr3_nt
TRBV7-2	TRBD2	.	TRBJ2-1	CASSSSLAGGQFF	TGTGCCAGCAGTAGTAGTCTAGCGGGGGGGCAGTTCTTC
TRBV6-4	TRBD1	many	TRBJ2-2	CASSGTGDTGELFF	TGTGCCAGCAGTGGGACAGGGGACACCGGGGAGCTGTTTTTT
TRBV7-7	.	.	TRBJ1-4	CASSLGARVGTNEKLFF	TGTGCCAGCAGCTTAGGGGCCAGGGTGGGAACTAATGAAAAACTGTTTTTT
TRBV7-2	.	.	TRBJ1-1	CASSMDTRNAEAFF	TGTGCCAGCAGCATGGACACGAGGAACGCTGAAGCTTTCTTT
TRBV7-3	.	.	TRBJ1-2	CASSLLGAGNGYTF	TGTGCCAGCAGCTTATTGGGGGCCGGAAATGGCTACACCTTC
TRBV5-6	TRBD2	.	TRBJ2-1	CASSRALAGTRYSYNEQFF	TGTGCCAGCAGCCGAGCACTAGCGGGGACTCGTTACTCCTACAATGAGCAGTTCTTC
TRBV6-5	.	.	TRBJ1-3	CASSYSYRVEGNTIYF	TGTGCCAGCAGTTACTCGTACAGGGTAGAGGGAAACACCATATATTTT
TRBV19	TRBD1	.	TRBJ2-1	CASSIYAGGNYNEQFF	TGTGCCAGTAGTATCTATGCAGGGGGAAACTACAATGAGCAGTTCTTC
TRBV28	.	.	TRBJ1-2	CASSFSLSTPRGYTF	TGTGCCAGCAGTTTTTCCCTCAGTACCCCTAGAGGCTACACCTTC
TRBV18	TRBD1	.	TRBJ1-5	CASSPPTGGRNQPQHF	TGTGCCAGCTCACCACCGACAGGGGGCCGGAATCAGCCCCAGCATTTT
TRBV27	TRBD1	few	TRBJ1-2	CASSLSGTGADGYTF	TGTGCCAGCAGTTTATCGGGCACAGGGGCGGATGGCTACACCTTC
TRBV5-1	TRBD2	.	TRBJ2-7	CASSLKQTGGYEQYF	TGCGCCAGCAGCTTGAAACAGACGGGGGGCTACGAGCAGTACTTC
TRBV4-2	TRBD1	.	TRBJ1-6	CASSPGQANSPLHF	TGTGCCAGCAGCCCTGGACAGGCAAATTCACCCCTCCACTTT
TRBV5-5	.	.	TRBJ2-1	CASSLEYVGTTIEFF	TGTGCCAGCAGCTTGGAGTATGTCGGGACAACGATTGAATTCTTC
TRBV6-4	TRBD2	.	TRBJ2-2	CASSETSGGTGELFF	TGTGCCAGCAGTGAGACTAGCGGTGGCACCGGGGAGCTGTTTTTT
TRBV5-4	.	.	TRBJ2-7	CASSSSGRAGEQYF	TGTGCCAGCAGCTCCTCGGGCAGGGCTGGCGAGCAGTACTTC
TRBV5-1	TRBD1	.	TRBJ1-2	CASSLAGGQGNGYTF	TGCGCCAGCAGCTTGGCCGGGGGACAGGGAAATGGCTACACCTTC
TRBV2	.	.	TRBJ2-2	CASSEDPLTGGELFF	TGTGCCAGCAGTGAAGATCCTTTAACAGGCGGGGAGCTGTTTTTT
TRBV9	.	.	TRBJ1-2	CASSPMEGVWGYGYTF	TGTGCCAGCAGCCCCATGGAGGGAGTCTGGGGCTATGGCTACACCTTC
TRBV5-6	.	.	TRBJ2-5	CASSGRHKGTQYF	TGTGCCAGCAGCGGGCGACATAAAGGGACCCAGTACTTC
TRBV13	TRBD2	.	TRBJ2-7	CASSPGGTSGSSYEQYF	TGTGCCAGCAGCCCCGGCGGGACTAGCGGAAGCTCCTACGAGCAGTACTTC
TRBV19	.	.	TRBJ1-1	CASNTQENTEAFF	TGTGCCAGTAACACTCAGGAGAACACTGAAGCTTTCTTT
TRBV2	TRBD1	.	TRBJ1-1	CASSADRGGTEAFF	TGTGCCAGCAGTGCTGACAGGGGAGGCACTGAAGCTTTCTTT
TRBV28	.	.	TRBJ1-5	CASSFQPRISNQPQHF	TGTGCCAGCAGTTTCCAGCCTAGGATAAGCAATCAGCCCCAGCATTTT
TRBV5-1	.	few	TRBJ2-5	CASSLGLNQETQYF	TGCGCCAGCAGCTTGGGACTAAACCAAGAGACCCAGTACTTC
TRBV4-2	TRBD2	.	TRBJ2-3	CASSQDGASGDPLDTQYF	TGTGCCAGCAGCCAAGATGGGGCTAGCGGGGACCCCCTGGATACGCAGTATTTT
TRBV27	TRBD1	once	TRBJ1-1	CASTLNRGDTEAFF	TGTGCCAGCACATTAAACAGGGGGGACACTGAAGCTTTCTTT
TRBV27	TRBD2	.	TRBJ2-5	CASSSRGAGETQYF	TGTGCCAGCAGTTCGCGGGGGGCTGGGGAGACCCAGTACTTC
TRBV7-2	TRBD1	.	TRBJ1-5	CASSYRQGFNQPQHF	TGTGCCAGCAGCTATCGACAGGGATTCAATCAGCCCCAGCATTTT
TRBV19	.	.	TRBJ1-5	CASRGGRLAQPQHF	TGTGCCAGTAGAGGGGGAAGGCTCGCGCAGCCCCAGCATTTT
TRBV15	.	few	TRBJ1-3	CATSRGRENTIYF	TGTGCCACCAGCAGGGGGCGCGAAAACACCATATATTTT